Following are 15 T cell receptor beta chains from one sample sequenced in a study of Graves' ophthalmopathy and Graves' hyperthyroidism (dated by TCRdb to 2017 to 2018). This sample was sequenced with an Illumina HiSeq 2000. For repertoire sequencing, TCR beta CDR3 regions were amplified from RNA transcripts. The first round was an RT-PCR using HTBI primers with the Qiagen OneStep RT-PCR kit, and this first round was followed by a second-round multiplex PCR, then size selection and purification. The raw public data were reprocessed by TCRdb itself: fastp quality trimming at Q25, MiXCR clonotype calling, in-frame beta chains only. Identical CDR3 protein sequences are pooled into one entry, listed with their most common genes and DNA. Within this sample are 500,000 to 600,000 distinct CDR3 sequences, with just under 40% of them counted one time only. In total, the top ten clones hold 4% to 5% of the sample.

The sample was peripheral blood or thyroid tissue (not recorded which). Every receptor here comes from an adult man with Graves' hyperthyroidism.

This clonotype was picked up many times. This chain connects TRBV28 to TRBJ1-5; possible D gene TRBD1, 5 bases. Trimming removed 2 bases from V and 7 bases from J, with 15 bases in between. Looked up from germline, CDR1 is MDHEN and CDR2 is SYDVKM. This CDR3 contains 15 residues. This CDR3 is CASSLGRRVDQPQHF. The CDR3 DNA sequence: TGTGCCAGCAGTTTAGGTCGCAGGGTGGACCAGCCCCAGCATTTT. The whole variable domain, filled in from reference TRBV28 and TRBJ1-5, reads DVKVTQSSRYLVKRTGEKVFLECVQDMDHENMFWYRQDPGLGLRLIYFSYDVKMKEKGDIPEGYSVSREKKERFSLILESASTNQTSMYLCASSLGRRVDQPQHFGDGTRLSIL.

This clonotype has more than one count but fewer than ten. The rearrangement uses TRBV6-5 and TRBJ2-7, with D tentatively TRBD2 (7 bases). Germline V lookup: CDR1 MNHEY, CDR2 SVGAGI. This CDR3 has 15 amino acids. Deletions cut 7 bases from V and 0 bases from J, with 16 bases between. The CDR3, as DNA: TGTGCCAGCACCCGGGGGGCCGAAAGCTCCTACGAGCAGTACTTC. Its protein is CASTRGAESSYEQYF.

This clonotype was counted a few times. This chain links TRBV9 with TRBJ2-7; the D gene is possibly TRBD1 (6 bases). Germline assignment: CDR1 SGDLS and CDR2 YYNGEE. Trimming took off 5 bases at V and 3 bases at J, with 18 bases between the two ends. This CDR3 is 15 amino acids long. CDR3 residues: CASSAGGQGIYEQYF. Written as DNA, the CDR3 is TGTGCCAGCAGTGCGGGTGGGCAGGGGATCTACGAGCAGTACTTC.

This clonotype was seen only a few times. V is TRBV7-3 and J is TRBJ2-7; TRBD1 agrees at 7 bases. Germline loops: CDR1 SGHTA, CDR2 FQGTGA. The CDR3 spans 15 residues. V shed 6 bases, J shed 1 base, and the junction held 9 bases outside the gene matches. Here the CDR3 DNA reads TGTGCCAGCAGTATACAGGGGATAGGGTCCTACGAGCAGTACTTC. This gives the protein CASSIQGIGSYEQYF.

Note on this clonotype: A much more abundant neighbour one base away suggests this may be a read error. Here the CDR3 omits its conserved ending phenylalanine or tryptophan, so a read error is the likely source. The chain carries TRBV2 and TRBJ1-2; D unclear. V dropped 4 bases and J dropped 4 bases, with 16 bases sitting between them. The CDR3 covers 15 residues. Germline lookup yields CDR1 SNHLY and CDR2 FYNNEI. The CDR3 nucleotides read TGTGCCAGCAGTGCCGGACCGATCGGTTCCTATGGCTACACCCTC. This encodes CASSAGPIGSYGYTL.

The table lists this clonotype with many counts. Sequence at one end of the junction differs from germline and may be a read error. This chain connects TRBV10-3 to TRBJ2-5, with 8 nucleotides matching TRBD2. In germline, CDR1 is ENHRY, CDR2 SYGVKD. This CDR3 region has 15 residues. The CDR3 DNA follows: TGTGCCATCAGTGAGTCGAGGGGAGCGGGAGAGGCCCAGTACTTC. It translates to CAISESRGAGEAQYF.

This clonotype was counted between two and nine times. The V call is TRBV9, the J call TRBJ1-2; 7 nucleotides line up with TRBD1. J lost 8 bases, V lost 7 bases, and 17 bases had no gene match. The CDR3 has 15 amino acids. The germline V gene has CDR1 SGDLS and CDR2 YYNGEE. The CDR3 region is CASSPPGRGTEGYTF. The CDR3 nucleotides are TGTGCCAGCTCACCCCCGGGCAGGGGGACGGAGGGCTACACCTTC.

The chain uses TRBV18 and TRBJ2-7; TRBD1 is a possible D gene (6 bases). The CDR3 has 15 residues. V shed 5 bases and J shed 2 bases, with 16 bases lying between them. Per the germline V gene, CDR1 is KGHSH and CDR2 is LQKENI. The CDR3 coding sequence is TGTGCCAGCTCAGACCGGGACAAACACACCTACGAGCAGTACTTC. The encoded protein is CASSDRDKHTYEQYF.

This clonotype occurred many times. This chain uses TRBV12-3 or TRBV12-4 with TRBJ2-7, with D possibly matching TRBD1 (6 bases). The CDR3 is made up of 14 amino acids. V was trimmed by 3 bases and J by 2 bases, leaving 11 bases between them. The CDR3 DNA sequence: TGTGCCAGCAGTTTCCAGGGGTCCGCCTACGAGCAGTACTTC. Translated: CASSFQGSAYEQYF.

This clonotype was recorded many times. The rearrangement uses TRBV19 and TRBJ1-1, with a possible D match to TRBD1 (5 bases). The CDR3 runs to 13 residues. CDR1 and CDR2 (germline): LNHDA, SQIVND (reference sequence). Trimming pared 4 bases from V and 0 bases from J, leaving 6 bases between. Here the CDR3 DNA reads TGTGCCAGTAGTAAAGGGGTGAACACTGAAGCTTTCTTT. The encoded protein is CASSKGVNTEAFF. Filled out from reference TRBV19 and TRBJ1-1, the complete variable domain reads DGGITQSPKYLFRKEGQNVTLSCEQNLNHDAMYWYRQDPGQGLRLIYYSQIVNDFQKGDIAEGYSVSREKKESFPLTVTSAQKNPTAFYLCASSKGVNTEAFFGQGTRLTVV.

The genes are TRBV10-3 and TRBJ1-5; D unclear. The germline gives CDR1 ENHRY, CDR2 SYGVKD. This CDR3 contains 13 residues. V dropped 4 bases and J dropped 5 bases, with 9 bases sitting between them. The DNA for the CDR3 is TGTGCCATCAGTGCAAGGAACGATCAGCCCCAGCATTTT. Protein product: CAISARNDQPQHF.

Only a few counts were recorded for this clonotype. The chain couples TRBV2 to TRBJ1-5; weak D call: TRBD1 (5 bases). Trimming stripped 6 bases from V and 2 bases from J, with 14 bases between. Looked up from germline, CDR1 is SNHLY and CDR2 is FYNNEI. CDR3 length: 15 residues. DNA for the CDR3: TGTGCCAGCAGCTCCTTAGGGGTGGGCAATCAGCCCCAGCATTTT. Protein: CASSSLGVGNQPQHF. Full variable domain (missing parts from reference TRBV2 and TRBJ1-5): EPEVTQTPSHQVTQMGQEVILRCVPISNHLYFYWYRQILGQKVEFLVSFYNNEISEKSEIFDDQFSVERPDGSNFTLKIRSTKLEDSAMYFCASSSLGVGNQPQHFGDGTRLSIL.

V gene TRBV5-4 combines with J gene TRBJ1-4; no clear D. The CDR3 is 15 residues long. Germline-derived CDR1 and CDR2 are SGHNT and YYREEE (reference sequence). With 4 bases removed from V and 0 bases from J, the gap between germline ends came to 10 bases. CDR3 sequence: CASSPTGATNEKLFF. The CDR3, as DNA: TGTGCCAGCAGCCCGACTGGGGCAACTAATGAAAAACTGTTTTTT.

This clonotype was seen only a few times. This chain joins TRBV11-2 and TRBJ1-1; D is unresolved. V dropped 5 bases and J dropped 0 bases, with 16 bases sitting between them. This CDR3 comprises 16 residues. The germline V gene encodes CDR1 SGHAT and CDR2 FQNNGV. The CDR3, as DNA: TGTGCCAGCAGCATGGTTGTGGGCTTCATGAACACTGAAGCTTTCTTT. Its protein product is CASSMVVGFMNTEAFF.

The V gene is TRBV19, the J gene TRBJ1-1, with D maybe TRBD1 (6 bases). Trimming took off 7 bases at V and 4 bases at J, with 19 bases between the two ends. This CDR3 is built from 15 residues. Germline V gene lookup returns CDR1 LNHDA and CDR2 SQIVND (reference sequence). CDR3 sequence reads: CASKGVRGLGTEAFF. CDR3 in DNA: TGTGCCAGTAAGGGTGTCAGGGGCTTGGGCACTGAAGCTTTCTTT.